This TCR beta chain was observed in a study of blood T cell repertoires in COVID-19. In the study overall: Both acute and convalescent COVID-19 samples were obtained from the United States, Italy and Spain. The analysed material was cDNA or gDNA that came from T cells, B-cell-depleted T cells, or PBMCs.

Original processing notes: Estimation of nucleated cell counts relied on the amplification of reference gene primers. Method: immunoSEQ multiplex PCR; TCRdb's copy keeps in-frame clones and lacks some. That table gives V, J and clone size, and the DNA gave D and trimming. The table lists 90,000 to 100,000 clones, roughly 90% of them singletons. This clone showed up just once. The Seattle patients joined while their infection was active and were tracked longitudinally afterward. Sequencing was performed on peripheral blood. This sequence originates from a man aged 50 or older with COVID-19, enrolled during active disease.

In DNA form, the CDR3 reads TGTGCCAGCATCACCCGGCGCGGGGGGGCCTTCTACAATGAGCAGTTCTTC. Its translation: CASITRRGGAFYNEQFF. The V and J genes are TRBV28 and TRBJ2-1; 9 bases are shared with TRBD2. V trimming: 7 bases; J trimming: 3 bases; junction bases outside the gene matches: 13. The germline V gene encodes CDR1 MDHEN and CDR2 SYDVKM. This CDR3 contains 17 residues. Based on the CDR3 plus reference TRBV28 and TRBJ2-1, the full variable domain is DVKVTQSSRYLVKRTGEKVFLECVQDMDHENMFWYRQDPGLGLRLIYFSYDVKMKEKGDIPEGYSVSREKKERFSLILESASTNQTSMYLCASITRRGGAFYNEQFFGPGTRLTVL.